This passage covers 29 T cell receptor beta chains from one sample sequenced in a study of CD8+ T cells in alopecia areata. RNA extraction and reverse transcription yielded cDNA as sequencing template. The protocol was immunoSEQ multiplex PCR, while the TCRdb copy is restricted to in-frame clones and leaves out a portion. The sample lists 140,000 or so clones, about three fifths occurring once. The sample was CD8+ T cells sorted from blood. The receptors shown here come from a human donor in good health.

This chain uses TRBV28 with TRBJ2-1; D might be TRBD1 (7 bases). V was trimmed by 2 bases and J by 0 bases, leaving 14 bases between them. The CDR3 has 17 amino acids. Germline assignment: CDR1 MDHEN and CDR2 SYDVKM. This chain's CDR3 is CASSLRQGGGSYNEQFF. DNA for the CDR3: TGTGCCAGCAGTTTAAGGCAGGGGGGAGGCTCCTACAATGAGCAGTTCTTC.

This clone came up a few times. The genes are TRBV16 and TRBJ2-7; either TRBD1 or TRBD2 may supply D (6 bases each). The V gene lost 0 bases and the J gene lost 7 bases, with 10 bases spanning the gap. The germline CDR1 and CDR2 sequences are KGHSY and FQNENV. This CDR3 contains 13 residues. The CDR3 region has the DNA TGTGCCAGCAGCCAATCGAAGGGGGGAGAGCAGTACTTC. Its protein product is CASSQSKGGEQYF.

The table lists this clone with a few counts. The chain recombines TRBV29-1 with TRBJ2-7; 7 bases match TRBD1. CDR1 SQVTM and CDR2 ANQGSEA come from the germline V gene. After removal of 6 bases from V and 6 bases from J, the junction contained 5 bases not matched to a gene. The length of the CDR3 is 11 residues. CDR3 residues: CSVTQGPEQYF. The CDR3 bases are TGCAGCGTCACACAGGGGCCCGAGCAGTACTTC.

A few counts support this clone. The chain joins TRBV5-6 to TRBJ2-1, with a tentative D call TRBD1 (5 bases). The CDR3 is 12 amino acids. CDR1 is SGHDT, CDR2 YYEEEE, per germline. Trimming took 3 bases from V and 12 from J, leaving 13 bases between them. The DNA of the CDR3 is TGTGCCAGCAGCTCGGCCACAGGCATGCAGTTCTTC. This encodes CASSSATGMQFF.

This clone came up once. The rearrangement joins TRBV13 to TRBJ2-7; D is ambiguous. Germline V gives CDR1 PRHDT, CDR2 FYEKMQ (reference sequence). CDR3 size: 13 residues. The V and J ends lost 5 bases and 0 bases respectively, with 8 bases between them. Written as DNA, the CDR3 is TGTGCCAGCAGCGCAGACCGCTCCTACGAGCAGTACTTC. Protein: CASSADRSYEQYF.

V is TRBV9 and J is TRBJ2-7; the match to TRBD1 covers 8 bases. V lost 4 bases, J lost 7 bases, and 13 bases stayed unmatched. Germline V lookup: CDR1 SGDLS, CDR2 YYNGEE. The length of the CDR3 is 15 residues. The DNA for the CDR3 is TGTGCCAGCAGCCCCGGGACAGGACATACGAGGGAGCAGTACTTC. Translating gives CASSPGTGHTREQYF. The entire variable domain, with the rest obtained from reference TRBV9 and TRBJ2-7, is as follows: DSGVTQTPKHLITATGQRVTLRCSPRSGDLSVYWYQQSLDQGLQFLIQYYNGEERAKGNILERFSAQQFPDLHSELNLSSLELGDSALYFCASSPGTGHTREQYFGPGTRLTVT.

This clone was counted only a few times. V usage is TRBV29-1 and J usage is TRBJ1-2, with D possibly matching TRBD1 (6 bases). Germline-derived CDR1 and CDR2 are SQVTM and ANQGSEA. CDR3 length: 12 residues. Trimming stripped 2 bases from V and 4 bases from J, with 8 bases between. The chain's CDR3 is CSVERGFYGYTF. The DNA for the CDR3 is TGCAGCGTTGAAAGGGGGTTCTATGGCTACACCTTC.

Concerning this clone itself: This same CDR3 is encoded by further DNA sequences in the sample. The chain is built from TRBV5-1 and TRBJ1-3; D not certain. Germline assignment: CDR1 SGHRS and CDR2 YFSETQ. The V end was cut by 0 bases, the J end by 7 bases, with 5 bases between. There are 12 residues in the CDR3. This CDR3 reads CASSLEGNTIYF. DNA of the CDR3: TGCGCCAGCAGCTTGGAAGGGAACACCATATATTTT. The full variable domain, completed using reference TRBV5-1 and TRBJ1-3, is KAGVTQTPRYLIKTRGQQVTLSCSPISGHRSVSWYQQTPGQGLQFLFEYFSETQRNKGNFPGRFSGRQFSNSRSEMNVSTLELGDSALYLCASSLEGNTIYFGEGSWLTVV.

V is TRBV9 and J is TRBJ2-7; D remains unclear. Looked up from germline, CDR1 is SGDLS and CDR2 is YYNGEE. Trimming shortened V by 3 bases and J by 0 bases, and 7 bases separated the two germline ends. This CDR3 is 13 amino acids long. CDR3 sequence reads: CASSGPGSYEQYF. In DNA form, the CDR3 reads TGTGCCAGCAGCGGCCCCGGCTCCTACGAGCAGTACTTC.

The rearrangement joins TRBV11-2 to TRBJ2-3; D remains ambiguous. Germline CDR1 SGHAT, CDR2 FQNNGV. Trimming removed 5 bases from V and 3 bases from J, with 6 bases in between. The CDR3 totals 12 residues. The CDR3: CASSPHTDTQYF. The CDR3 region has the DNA TGTGCCAGCAGCCCTCATACAGATACGCAGTATTTT.

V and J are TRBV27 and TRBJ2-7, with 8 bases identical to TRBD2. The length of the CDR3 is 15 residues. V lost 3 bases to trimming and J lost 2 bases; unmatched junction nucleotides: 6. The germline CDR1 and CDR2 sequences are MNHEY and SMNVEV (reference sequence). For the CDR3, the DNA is TGTGCCAGCAGTTTTTTAACTAGCGGCACCTACGAGCAGTACTTC. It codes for CASSFLTSGTYEQYF.

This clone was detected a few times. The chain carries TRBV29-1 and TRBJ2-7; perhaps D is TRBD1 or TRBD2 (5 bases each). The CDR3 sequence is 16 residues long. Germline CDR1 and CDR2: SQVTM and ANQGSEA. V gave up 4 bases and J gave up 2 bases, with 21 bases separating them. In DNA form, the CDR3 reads TGCAGCGTTGCGTTCGGCTCCGGGACCTCACCCTACGAGCAGTACTTC. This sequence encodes CSVAFGSGTSPYEQYF.

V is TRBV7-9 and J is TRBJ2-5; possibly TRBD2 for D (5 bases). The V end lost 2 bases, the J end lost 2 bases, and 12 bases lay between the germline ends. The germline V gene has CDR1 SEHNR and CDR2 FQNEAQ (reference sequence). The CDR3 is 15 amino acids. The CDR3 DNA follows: TGTGCCAGCAGCTTAAATCTAGCACCTCAAGAGACCCAGTACTTC. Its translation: CASSLNLAPQETQYF. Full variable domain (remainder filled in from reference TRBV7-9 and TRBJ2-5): DTGVSQNPRHKITKRGQNVTFRCDPISEHNRLYWYRQTLGQGPEFLTYFQNEAQLEKSRLLSDRFSAERPKGSFSTLEIQRTEQGDSAMYLCASSLNLAPQETQYFGPGTRLLVL.

In DNA, the CDR3 is TGTGCCAGCAGTTACTCTTCTAGCGGCGACACAGATACGCAGTATTTT. The encoded protein is CASSYSSSGDTDTQYF. The chain is built from TRBV6-5 and TRBJ2-3, with 7 bases lining up with TRBD2. CDR1 and CDR2 (germline): MNHEY, SVGAGI. V shed 0 bases, J shed 2 bases, and the junction held 5 bases outside the gene matches. The CDR3 contains 16 residues.

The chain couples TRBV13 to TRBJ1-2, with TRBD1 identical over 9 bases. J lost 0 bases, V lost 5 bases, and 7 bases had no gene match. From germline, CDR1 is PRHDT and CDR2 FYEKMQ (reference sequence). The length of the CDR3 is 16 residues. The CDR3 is CASSAGQGIANYGYTF. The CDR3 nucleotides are TGTGCCAGCAGCGCCGGACAGGGGATTGCTAACTATGGCTACACCTTC.

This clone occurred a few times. The CDR3: CASSVAPRTGVGETQYF. The CDR3 region has the DNA TGTGCCAGCAGCGTAGCCCCCCGGACAGGGGTGGGGGAGACCCAGTACTTC. The rearrangement joins TRBV9 to TRBJ2-5; 9 positions agree with TRBD1. The CDR3 covers 17 residues. J lost 5 bases, V lost 0 bases, and 11 bases had no gene match. The germline gives CDR1 SGDLS, CDR2 YYNGEE.

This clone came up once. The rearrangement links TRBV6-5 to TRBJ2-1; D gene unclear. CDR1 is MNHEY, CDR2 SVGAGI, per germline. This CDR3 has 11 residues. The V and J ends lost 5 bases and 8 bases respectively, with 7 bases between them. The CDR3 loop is CASSPNYEQFF. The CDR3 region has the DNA TGTGCCAGCAGTCCTAATTATGAGCAGTTCTTC.

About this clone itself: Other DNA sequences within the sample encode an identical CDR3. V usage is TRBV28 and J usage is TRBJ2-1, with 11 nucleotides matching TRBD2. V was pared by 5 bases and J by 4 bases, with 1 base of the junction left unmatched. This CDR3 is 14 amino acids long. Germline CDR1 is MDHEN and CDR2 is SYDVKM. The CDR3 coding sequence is TGTGCCAGCAGTCTAGCGGGGGGATACAATGAGCAGTTCTTC. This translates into CASSLAGGYNEQFF. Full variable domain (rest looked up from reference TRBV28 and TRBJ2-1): DVKVTQSSRYLVKRTGEKVFLECVQDMDHENMFWYRQDPGLGLRLIYFSYDVKMKEKGDIPEGYSVSREKKERFSLILESASTNQTSMYLCASSLAGGYNEQFFGPGTRLTVL.

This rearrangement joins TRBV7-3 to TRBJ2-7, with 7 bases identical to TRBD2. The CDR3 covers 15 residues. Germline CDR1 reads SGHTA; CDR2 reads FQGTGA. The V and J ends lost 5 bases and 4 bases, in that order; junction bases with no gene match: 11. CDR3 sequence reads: CASSHFSGAGYEQYF. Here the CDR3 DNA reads TGTGCCAGCAGCCATTTTAGCGGAGCGGGGTACGAGCAGTACTTC.

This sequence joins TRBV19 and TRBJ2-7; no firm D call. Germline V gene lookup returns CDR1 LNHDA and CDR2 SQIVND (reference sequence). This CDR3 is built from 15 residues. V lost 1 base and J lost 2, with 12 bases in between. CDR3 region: CASSIGPTPTYEQYF. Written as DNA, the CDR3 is TGTGCCAGTAGTATAGGACCGACCCCGACCTACGAGCAGTACTTC. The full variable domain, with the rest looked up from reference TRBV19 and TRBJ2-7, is DGGITQSPKYLFRKEGQNVTLSCEQNLNHDAMYWYRQDPGQGLRLIYYSQIVNDFQKGDIAEGYSVSREKKESFPLTVTSAQKNPTAFYLCASSIGPTPTYEQYFGPGTRLTVT.

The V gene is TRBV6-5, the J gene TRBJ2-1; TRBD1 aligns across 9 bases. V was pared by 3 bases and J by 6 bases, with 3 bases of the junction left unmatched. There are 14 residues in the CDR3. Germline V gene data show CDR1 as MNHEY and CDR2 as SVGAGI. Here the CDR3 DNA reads TGTGCCAGCAGTTATCTGGGACAGGGCAATGAGCAGTTCTTC. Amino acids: CASSYLGQGNEQFF.

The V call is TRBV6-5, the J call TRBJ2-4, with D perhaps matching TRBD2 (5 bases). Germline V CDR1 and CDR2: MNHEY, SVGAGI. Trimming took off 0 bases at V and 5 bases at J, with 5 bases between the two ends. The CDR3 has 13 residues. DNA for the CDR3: TGTGCCAGCAGTTACTCTAGCGAAAACATTCAGTACTTC. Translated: CASSYSSENIQYF.

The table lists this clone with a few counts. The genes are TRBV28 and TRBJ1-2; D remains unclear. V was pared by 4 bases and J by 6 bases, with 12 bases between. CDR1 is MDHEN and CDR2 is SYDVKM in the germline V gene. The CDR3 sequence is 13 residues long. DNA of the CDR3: TGTGCCAGCAGTTCACAATCGAGGCATGGCTACACCTTC. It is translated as CASSSQSRHGYTF.

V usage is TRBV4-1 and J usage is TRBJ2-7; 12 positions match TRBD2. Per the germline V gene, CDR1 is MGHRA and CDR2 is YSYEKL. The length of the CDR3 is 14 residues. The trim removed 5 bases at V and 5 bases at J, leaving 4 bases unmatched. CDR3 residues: CASSALAGGDEQYF. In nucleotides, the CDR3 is TGCGCCAGCAGCGCCCTAGCGGGAGGGGACGAGCAGTACTTC.

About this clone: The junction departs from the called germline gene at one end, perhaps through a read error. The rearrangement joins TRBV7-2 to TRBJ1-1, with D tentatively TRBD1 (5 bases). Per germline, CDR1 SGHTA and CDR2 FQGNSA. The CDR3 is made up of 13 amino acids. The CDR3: CASSSTGNNEAFF. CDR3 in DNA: TGTGCCAGCAGCTCCACAGGTAACAATGAAGCTTTCTTT. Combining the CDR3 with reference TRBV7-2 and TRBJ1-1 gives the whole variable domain GAGVSQSPSNKVTEKGKDVELRCDPISGHTALYWYRQSLGQGLEFLIYFQGNSAPDKSGLPSDRFSAERTGGSVSTLTIQRTQQEDSAVYLCASSSTGNNEAFFGQGTRLTVV.

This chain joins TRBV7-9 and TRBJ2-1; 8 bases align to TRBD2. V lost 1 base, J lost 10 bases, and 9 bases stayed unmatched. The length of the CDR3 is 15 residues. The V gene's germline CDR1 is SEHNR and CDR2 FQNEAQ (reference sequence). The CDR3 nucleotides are TGTGCCAGCAGCTTAGGGTTGGGACTAGTATACGAGCAGTTCTTC. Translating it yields CASSLGLGLVYEQFF.

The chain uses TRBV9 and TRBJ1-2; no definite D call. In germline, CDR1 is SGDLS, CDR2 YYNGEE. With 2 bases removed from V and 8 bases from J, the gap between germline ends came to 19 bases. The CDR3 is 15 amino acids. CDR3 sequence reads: CASSVGASGASGYTF. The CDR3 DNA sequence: TGTGCCAGCAGCGTTGGAGCAAGCGGAGCCTCGGGCTACACCTTC.

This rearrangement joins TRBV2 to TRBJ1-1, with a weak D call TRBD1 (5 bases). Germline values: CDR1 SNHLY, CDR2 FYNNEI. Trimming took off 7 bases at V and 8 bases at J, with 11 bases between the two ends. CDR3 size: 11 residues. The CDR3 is CASKGAWEAFF. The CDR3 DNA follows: TGTGCCAGCAAAGGGGCGTGGGAAGCTTTCTTT.

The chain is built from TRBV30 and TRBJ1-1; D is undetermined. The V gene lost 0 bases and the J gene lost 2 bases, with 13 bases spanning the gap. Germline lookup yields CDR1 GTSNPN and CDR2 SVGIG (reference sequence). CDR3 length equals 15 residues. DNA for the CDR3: TGTGCCTGGAGTGTCGTATTGGGCGTCAACACTGAAGCTTTCTTT. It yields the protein CAWSVVLGVNTEAFF.